Presented here are 2 T cell receptor beta chains from one specimen sequenced in a study of response to subunit inactivated influenza vaccine. TCRdb re-analysed the RT-PCR reads in MiXCR, keeping a single row per CDR3 protein. The data hold about 780,000 distinct CDR3 sequences, with roughly 18% observed a single time. Specimen: PBMCs from blood, collected about 5 days after vaccination. These receptors were taken from a man over 45 who received an inactivated influenza vaccine.

CDR3 region: CASSESLAGGQETQYF. The CDR3 region has the DNA TGCGCCAGCAGTGAGTCCCTAGCGGGAGGGCAAGAGACCCAGTACTTC. The V call is TRBV10-2, the J call TRBJ2-5; 12 bases fit TRBD2. The CDR3 length is 16 residues. V shed 0 bases, J shed 2 bases, and the junction held 1 base outside the gene matches. The V gene's germline CDR1 is WSHSY and CDR2 SAAADI.

This clonotype turned up a few times. This rearrangement joins TRBV4-2 to TRBJ2-2; 9 bases match TRBD2. CDR3 length: 18 residues. The junction had 13 bases not matched to a gene; V was cut back by 4 bases and J by 4 bases. Per germline, CDR1 LGHNA and CDR2 YNFKEQ. CDR3 nucleotide sequence: TGTGCCAGCAGCCTGCAGTCGAGCCTAGCGGGATCCACCGGGGAGCTGTTTTTT. Amino acids: CASSLQSSLAGSTGELFF.